The 21 T cell receptor beta chains below come from one sample, sequenced in a study of cytomegalovirus exposure and HLA in healthy donors. 13 Jbeta primers and 60 Vbeta primers were used for the PCR. Generated by immunoSEQ multiplex PCR, the TCRdb table keeps only in-frame clones and is missing some. Here the sample spans fewer than 110,000 clones, around three quarters being singletons. Material for sequencing was PBMCs. These receptors all come from a man aged 25 to 45 in good health and CMV-seronegative.

The chain couples TRBV5-6 to TRBJ2-5, with D maybe TRBD1 (6 bases). The J call may be wrong; the DNA end is better matched by TRBJ2-7. This CDR3 has 15 amino acids. The germline V gene encodes CDR1 SGHDT and CDR2 YYEEEE. CDR3 amino acids: CASSLPQGMAYEQYF. The CDR3 nucleotides are TGTGCCAGCAGCTTGCCCCAGGGGATGGCCTACGAGCAGTACTTC.

This chain uses TRBV12-5 with TRBJ2-5; TRBD2 is a possible D gene (7 bases). Trimming left V 4 bases short and J 0 bases short, with 12 bases between. The CDR3 sequence is 15 residues long. The germline gives CDR1 LGHNT, CDR2 FRNRAP. CDR3 sequence: CASGWGAGDQETQYF. In DNA, the CDR3 is TGTGCTAGTGGTTGGGGGGCGGGGGACCAAGAGACCCAGTACTTC.

J is TRBJ2-7 and V is TRBV14, with D perhaps TRBD1 (5 bases). The CDR3 spans 13 residues. Per germline, CDR1 SGHDN and CDR2 FVKESK. V was shortened by 2 bases and J by 1 base, with 6 bases between the two germline ends. Here the CDR3 DNA reads TGTGCCAGCAGCCAACAGGGTTCCTACGAGCAGTACTTC. Translation: CASSQQGSYEQYF.

The chain combines TRBV18 with TRBJ2-1, with 8 bases aligning to TRBD1. The germline CDR1 and CDR2 sequences are KGHSH and LQKENI. The CDR3 runs 18 residues. The ends lost 6 bases at V and 4 bases at J; junction bases unmatched: 17. The CDR3: CASSSIGQGVGLYNEQFF. The DNA for the CDR3 is TGTGCCAGCTCGTCAATAGGACAGGGAGTGGGGCTATACAATGAGCAGTTCTTC. Variable domain in full (rest from reference TRBV18 and TRBJ2-1): NAGVMQNPRHLVRRRGQEARLRCSPMKGHSHVYWYRQLPEEGLKFMVYLQKENIIDESGMPKERFSAEFPKEGPSILRIQQVVRGDSAAYFCASSSIGQGVGLYNEQFFGPGTRLTVL.

The chain employs TRBV19 and TRBJ2-7; 9 nucleotides line up with TRBD1. This CDR3 region has 14 residues. In germline, CDR1 is LNHDA, CDR2 SQIVND (reference sequence). With V trimmed by 3 bases and J by 4 bases, 4 bases remained unmatched. CDR3 in amino acids: CASSMDRGGYEQYF. For the CDR3, the DNA is TGTGCCAGTAGTATGGACAGGGGTGGATACGAGCAGTACTTC.

This sequence joins TRBV5-6 and TRBJ1-1; D is perhaps TRBD1 (6 bases). This CDR3 is 14 amino acids long. Germline loops: CDR1 SGHDT, CDR2 YYEEEE. The germline V and J ends were trimmed by 4 bases and 2 bases, with 12 bases remaining between them. The DNA for the CDR3 is TGTGCCAGCAGCCCTGGGGGGGGCAACACTGAAGCTTTCTTT. Its protein product is CASSPGGGNTEAFF.

V is TRBV6-1 and J is TRBJ1-6; unclear D gene. Germline V lookup: CDR1 MNHNS, CDR2 SASEGT. Trimming cost V 0 bases and J 4 bases, with 10 bases left between them. CDR3 size: 16 residues. DNA of the CDR3: TGTGCCAGCAGTGAAGCCCTGGGAGGTTATAATTCACCCCTCCACTTT. Residues: CASSEALGGYNSPLHF.

J is TRBJ1-1 and V is TRBV19, with 10 bases fitting TRBD1. The CDR3 loop spans 18 amino acids. V was clipped by 1 base and J by 2 bases; unmatched bases: 10. Germline-derived CDR1 and CDR2 are LNHDA and SQIVND (reference sequence). The CDR3 here is CASSIGGQGVGGNTEAFF. CDR3 bases: TGTGCCAGTAGTATAGGCGGACAGGGGGTTGGGGGCAACACTGAAGCTTTCTTT.

The J gene is TRBJ1-2, the V gene TRBV19; 10 nucleotides agree with TRBD1. CDR3 length: 14 amino acids. The ends lost 5 bases at V and 2 bases at J; junction bases unmatched: 2. Germline V gene lookup returns CDR1 LNHDA and CDR2 SQIVND (reference sequence). CDR3 DNA: TGTGCCAGTAGTCGACAGGGGGCGAACTATGGCTACACCTTC. Protein product: CASSRQGANYGYTF. Together with reference TRBV19 and TRBJ1-2, the CDR3 gives the full variable domain: DGGITQSPKYLFRKEGQNVTLSCEQNLNHDAMYWYRQDPGQGLRLIYYSQIVNDFQKGDIAEGYSVSREKKESFPLTVTSAQKNPTAFYLCASSRQGANYGYTFGSGTRLTVV.

The chain carries TRBV10-1 and TRBJ1-1; a weak D match, TRBD1 (6 bases). This CDR3 comprises 13 residues. V was cut by 7 bases and J by 0 bases, with 9 bases left in between. Germline values: CDR1 WNHNN, CDR2 SYGVQD (reference sequence). Here the CDR3 DNA reads TGCGCCAGCATGGGACAAATGAACACTGAAGCTTTCTTT. Its protein is CASMGQMNTEAFF.

Only a few counts were recorded for this clone. CDR3 loop: CASSLRGEWTEAFF. The CDR3 bases are TGTGCCAGCAGCTTACGGGGGGAGTGGACTGAAGCTTTCTTT. The chain links TRBV13 to TRBJ1-1, with D possibly being TRBD1 (5 bases). The CDR3 spans 14 residues. Trimming took 2 bases from V and 5 from J, leaving 12 bases between them. In germline, CDR1 is PRHDT, CDR2 FYEKMQ (reference sequence).

This chain connects TRBV30 to TRBJ2-7, with 7 nucleotides matching TRBD1. This CDR3 spans 12 amino acids. V shed 4 bases and J 7 bases; nucleotides not matched to a gene: 7. Looked up from germline, CDR1 is GTSNPN and CDR2 is SVGIG (reference sequence). CDR3 DNA: TGTGCCTGGACCACGACAGGGAATGAGCAGTACTTC. This codes for CAWTTTGNEQYF.

The chain joins TRBV18 to TRBJ2-7; 8 bases are shared with TRBD1. CDR3 length: 14 amino acids. V was clipped by 5 bases and J by 2 bases; unmatched bases: 5. CDR1 is KGHSH, CDR2 LQKENI, per germline. The CDR3 region has the DNA TGTGCCAGCTCAGCCGGGACAGGTCCCTACGAGCAGTACTTC. It yields the protein CASSAGTGPYEQYF.

The chain employs TRBV7-9 and TRBJ2-1; 10 bases agree with TRBD1. V lost 5 bases and J lost 8; bases outside the gene matches: 9. This CDR3 is 15 amino acids long. Germline CDR1 and CDR2: SEHNR and FQNEAQ (reference sequence). The CDR3 loop is CASSKPGQGIDEQFF. In DNA, the CDR3 is TGTGCCAGCAGCAAACCGGGACAGGGGATCGATGAGCAGTTCTTC. Full variable domain (rest looked up from reference TRBV7-9 and TRBJ2-1): DTGVSQNPRHKITKRGQNVTFRCDPISEHNRLYWYRQTLGQGPEFLTYFQNEAQLEKSRLLSDRFSAERPKGSFSTLEIQRTEQGDSAMYLCASSKPGQGIDEQFFGPGTRLTVL.

V usage is TRBV5-4 and J usage is TRBJ1-4; D is possibly TRBD1 (5 bases). The CDR3 covers 15 residues. V was trimmed by 4 bases and J by 3 bases, leaving 13 bases between them. Germline V gene lookup returns CDR1 SGHNT and CDR2 YYREEE (reference sequence). For the CDR3, the DNA is TGTGCCAGCAGCCTGGATCGGGACTCTAATGAAAAACTGTTTTTT. Translating it yields CASSLDRDSNEKLFF.

The V call is TRBV28, the J call TRBJ2-7, with D unresolved. V was clipped by 8 bases and J by 2 bases, with 13 bases between them. The germline CDR1 and CDR2 sequences are MDHEN and SYDVKM. The CDR3 is made up of 13 amino acids. This CDR3 reads CASESDSTYEQYF. For the CDR3, the DNA is TGTGCCAGCGAAAGCGATAGTACCTACGAGCAGTACTTC.

This rearrangement joins TRBV28 to TRBJ1-1, with D unclear. The CDR3 is made up of 13 amino acids. V lost 2 bases to trimming and J lost 1 base, with 5 bases between them. CDR1 and CDR2 (germline): MDHEN, SYDVKM. CDR3 coding DNA: TGTGCCAGCAGTTTACCGGGGAACACTGAAGCTTTCTTT. It translates to CASSLPGNTEAFF.

The V gene is TRBV5-6, the J gene TRBJ1-5; maybe TRBD1 (5 bases). Trimming took 0 bases from V and 0 from J, leaving 10 bases between them. Germline V gives CDR1 SGHDT, CDR2 YYEEEE. This CDR3 contains 16 residues. The DNA for the CDR3 is TGTGCCAGCAGCTTGGAGGGCGGGGGTAGCAATCAGCCCCAGCATTTT. Amino acid sequence: CASSLEGGGSNQPQHF. The whole variable domain, filled in from reference TRBV5-6 and TRBJ1-5, reads DAGVTQSPTHLIKTRGQQVTLRCSPKSGHDTVSWYQQALGQGPQFIFQYYEEEERQRGNFPDRFSGHQFPNYSSELNVNALLLGDSALYLCASSLEGGGSNQPQHFGDGTRLSIL.

Comments on this clone: Other DNA sequences in the sample encode the same CDR3. The CDR3 DNA follows: TGTGCCAGCAAGGCTAGCGGAAGCACAGATACGCAGTATTTT. As protein: CASKASGSTDTQYF. The chain carries TRBV6-1 and TRBJ2-3; 7 bases line up with TRBD2. This CDR3 is 14 amino acids long. V was pared by 7 bases and J by 0 bases, with 4 bases of the junction left unmatched. The V gene's germline CDR1 is MNHNS and CDR2 SASEGT.

The CDR3, as DNA: TGTGCCAGCACGAGGCAGGGTGGAACCGGGGAGCTGTTTTTT. It is translated as CASTRQGGTGELFF. The chain uses TRBV6-1 and TRBJ2-2; D may be TRBD1 (5 bases). This CDR3 region has 14 residues. V lost 7 bases and J lost 5, with 14 bases in between. From germline, CDR1 is MNHNS and CDR2 SASEGT.

The rearrangement joins TRBV10-2 to TRBJ2-1, with 10 bases fitting TRBD2. The CDR3 consists of 19 residues. Germline V gives CDR1 WSHSY, CDR2 SAAADI. The trim removed 8 bases at V and 0 bases at J, leaving 16 bases unmatched. The CDR3 protein is CASLPGSGGSPSSYNEQFF. The CDR3 DNA reads as TGCGCCAGCCTCCCCGGTAGCGGGGGGTCTCCTAGCTCCTACAATGAGCAGTTCTTC.